The 12 T cell receptor beta chains below were found in one sample sequenced in a study of blood T cell repertoires in COVID-19. The method was immunoSEQ multiplex PCR; TCRdb's version includes in-frame clones alone and lacks a portion of them. The table lists under 200,000 clones, roughly 84% of them singletons, with approximately 2.6% in the top ten. Sequencing used peripheral blood. Receptor source: a human donor with acute or convalescent COVID-19. The donor label of this sample is uncertain.

This clone was observed a handful of times. The chain has TRBV27 and TRBJ1-4; D perhaps matches TRBD1 (6 bases). Trimming took off 6 bases at V and 8 bases at J, with 16 bases between the two ends. The germline gives CDR1 MNHEY, CDR2 SMNVEV (reference sequence). This CDR3 comprises 14 residues. The CDR3 coding sequence is TGTGCCAGCAGCCTTACAGGGTGGAGGGAAAAACTGTTTTTT. It specifies CASSLTGWREKLFF.

This rearrangement joins TRBV9 to TRBJ1-2; 11 bases line up with TRBD1. The J segment lost 4 bases and the V segment lost 6 bases, leaving 11 bases of the junction unmatched. CDR1 is SGDLS and CDR2 is YYNGEE in the germline V gene. CDR3 length: 16 amino acids. The CDR3 loop reads CASNPRTGGASYGYTF. CDR3 DNA: TGTGCCAGCAACCCAAGGACAGGGGGCGCCAGCTATGGCTACACCTTC.

The V call is TRBV5-6, the J call TRBJ1-2, with D tentatively TRBD1 (5 bases). Germline V gene data show CDR1 as SGHDT and CDR2 as YYEEEE. V dropped 5 bases and J dropped 3 bases, with 11 bases sitting between them. The CDR3 totals 13 residues. CDR3 sequence: CASRATADYGYTF. The CDR3 nucleotides are TGTGCCAGCAGGGCGACAGCTGACTATGGCTACACCTTC.

This clone was observed a few times. The chain carries TRBV7-2 and TRBJ2-1; 11 bases are a match to TRBD2. Germline V lookup: CDR1 SGHTA, CDR2 FQGNSA. V lost 7 bases, J lost 4 bases, and 3 bases stayed unmatched. CDR3 length: 14 residues. The CDR3 sequence: CASTSSGGYNEQFF. Here the CDR3 DNA reads TGTGCCAGCACTTCTAGCGGGGGGTACAATGAGCAGTTCTTC.

This chain connects TRBV3-1 (or the pseudogene TRBV3-2) to TRBJ2-7; 9 bases are shared with TRBD1. The germline V gene encodes CDR1 LGHDT and CDR2 YNNKEL (reference sequence). The CDR3 contains 14 residues. The V gene end was trimmed by 6 bases and the J gene end by 2 bases; junction bases not matched to a gene: 5. The CDR3 DNA sequence: TGTGCCAGCAGGACAGGGGGTGGTACCTACGAGCAGTACTTC. Its protein product is CASRTGGGTYEQYF.

The chain employs TRBV21-1 and TRBJ1-4; the D segment call TRBD1 is taken from the table without a DNA check. TRBV21-1 is flagged as a pseudogene. The CDR3 is 18 amino acids. The CDR3 sequence is CASSRGEDRAATNEKLFF. CDR3 DNA: TGTGCCAGCAGCCGCGGGGAGGACAGGGCCGCAACTAATGAAAAACTGTTTTTT.

This chain connects TRBV2 to TRBJ2-1; D remains ambiguous. Germline V gene lookup returns CDR1 SNHLY and CDR2 FYNNEI. The length of the CDR3 is 13 residues. V was clipped by 2 bases and J by 5 bases, with 7 bases between them. Written as DNA, the CDR3 is TGTGCCAGCAGTGAACTAAGTAACAATGAGCAGTTCTTC. The encoded protein is CASSELSNNEQFF.

The chain employs TRBV3-1 (or the pseudogene TRBV3-2) and TRBJ1-2; D is ambiguous. CDR1 is LGHDT, CDR2 YNNKEL, per germline (reference sequence). CDR3 length: 11 amino acids. The ends were cut back, 4 bases at V and 8 bases at J, with 8 bases in the middle. CDR3 region: CASSPGRGYTF. The CDR3 DNA is TGTGCCAGCAGCCCCGGTAGAGGCTACACCTTC.

V is TRBV10-2 and J is TRBJ2-1; the match to TRBD2 covers 14 bases. CDR3 size: 14 residues. Germline CDR1 and CDR2: WSHSY and SAAADI. V lost 8 bases and J lost 12; bases outside the gene matches: 9. CDR3 coding DNA: TGCGCCAGCCTGGGACTAGCGGGAGATCAGGCGCAGTTCTTC. Encoded protein: CASLGLAGDQAQFF.

The V gene is TRBV5-4, the J gene TRBJ1-2; 8 bases match TRBD1. V shed 4 bases, J shed 4 bases, and the junction held 9 bases outside the gene matches. Per germline, CDR1 SGHNT and CDR2 YYREEE (reference sequence). The CDR3 has 15 residues. Here the CDR3 DNA reads TGTGCCAGCAGCCCGGGACAGGTGGGGGCCTATGGCTACACCTTC. As protein: CASSPGQVGAYGYTF.

The chain employs TRBV7-2 and TRBJ1-6, with 7 bases fitting TRBD1. The germline V gene encodes CDR1 SGHTA and CDR2 FQGNSA. V was pared by 4 bases and J by 6 bases, with 9 bases of the junction left unmatched. There are 16 residues in the CDR3. The DNA of the CDR3 is TGTGCCAGCAGCTCACCGCCGGGACAGAGTAATTCACCCCTCCACTTT. Its protein product is CASSSPPGQSNSPLHF.

The chain recombines TRBV6-2 or TRBV6-3 with TRBJ2-4, with a tentative D call TRBD1 (6 bases). Per the germline V gene, CDR1 is MNHEY and CDR2 is SVGEGT. This CDR3 is 14 amino acids long. Between the trimmed V and J ends, which lost 6 bases and 0 bases, there was a span of 9 bases. The CDR3 is CASSLTGAKNIQYF. Written as DNA, the CDR3 is TGTGCCAGCAGCTTGACAGGAGCCAAAAACATTCAGTACTTC.